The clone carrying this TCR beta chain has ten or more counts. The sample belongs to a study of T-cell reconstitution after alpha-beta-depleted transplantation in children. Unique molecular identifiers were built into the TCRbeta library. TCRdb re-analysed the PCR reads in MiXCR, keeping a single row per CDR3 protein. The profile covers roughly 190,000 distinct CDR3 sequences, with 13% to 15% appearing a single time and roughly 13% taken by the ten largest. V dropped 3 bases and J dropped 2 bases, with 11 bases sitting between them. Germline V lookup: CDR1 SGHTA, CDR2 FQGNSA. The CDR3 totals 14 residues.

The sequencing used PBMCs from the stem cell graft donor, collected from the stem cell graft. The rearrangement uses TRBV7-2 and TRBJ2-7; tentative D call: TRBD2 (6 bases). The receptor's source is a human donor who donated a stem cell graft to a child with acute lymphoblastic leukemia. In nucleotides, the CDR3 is TGTGCCAGCAGCTTTCGAGCGGGTGCCTACGAGCAGTACTTC. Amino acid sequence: CASSFRAGAYEQYF.